The T cell receptor beta chain described here comes from a study of shared clonotypes between healthy human individuals. Sequencing was performed with immunoSEQ multiplex PCR; in TCRdb, only in-frame clones are kept and a portion is missing. The sample yields 850,000 to 1,200,000 clones, about 76% seen once. The clonotype comes from a man between 18 and 29 years old in good health. The sample comprised memory CD4+ T cells sorted from blood. The subset is: CD45RA-negative fraction.

The CDR3 region has the DNA TGCGCCAGCAGTGAGCCTATAGCCAAAAACATTCAGTACTTC. It encodes CASSEPIAKNIQYF. The chain combines TRBV10-2 with TRBJ2-4; no definite D call. Germline CDR1 and CDR2: WSHSY and SAAADI. V was clipped by 2 bases and J by 0 bases, with 5 bases between them. This CDR3 comprises 14 residues.